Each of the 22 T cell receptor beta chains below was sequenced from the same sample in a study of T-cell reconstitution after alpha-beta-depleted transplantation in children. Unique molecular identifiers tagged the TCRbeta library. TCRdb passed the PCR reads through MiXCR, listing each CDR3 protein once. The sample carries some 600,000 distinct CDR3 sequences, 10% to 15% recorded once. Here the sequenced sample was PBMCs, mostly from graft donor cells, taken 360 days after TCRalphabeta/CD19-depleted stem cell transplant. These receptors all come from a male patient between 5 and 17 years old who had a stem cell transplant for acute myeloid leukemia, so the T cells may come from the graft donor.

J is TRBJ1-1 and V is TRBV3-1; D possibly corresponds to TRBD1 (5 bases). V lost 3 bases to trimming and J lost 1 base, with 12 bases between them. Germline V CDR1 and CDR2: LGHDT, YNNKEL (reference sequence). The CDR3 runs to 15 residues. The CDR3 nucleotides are TGTGCCAGCAGCCAGGGGCGGACTAAGAACACTGAAGCTTTCTTT. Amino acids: CASSQGRTKNTEAFF.

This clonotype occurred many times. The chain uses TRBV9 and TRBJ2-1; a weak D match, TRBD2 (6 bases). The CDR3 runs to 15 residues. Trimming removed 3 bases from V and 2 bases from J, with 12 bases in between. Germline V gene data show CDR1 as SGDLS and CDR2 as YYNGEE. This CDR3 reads CASSGGGEPYNEQFF. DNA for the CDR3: TGTGCCAGCAGCGGGGGCGGGGAGCCCTACAATGAGCAGTTCTTC. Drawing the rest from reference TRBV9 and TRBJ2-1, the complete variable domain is DSGVTQTPKHLITATGQRVTLRCSPRSGDLSVYWYQQSLDQGLQFLIQYYNGEERAKGNILERFSAQQFPDLHSELNLSSLELGDSALYFCASSGGGEPYNEQFFGPGTRLTVL.

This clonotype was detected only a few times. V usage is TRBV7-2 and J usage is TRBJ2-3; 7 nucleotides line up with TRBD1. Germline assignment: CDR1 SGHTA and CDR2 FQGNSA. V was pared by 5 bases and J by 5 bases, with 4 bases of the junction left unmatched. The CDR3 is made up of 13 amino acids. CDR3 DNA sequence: TGTGCCAGCAGCGCCACAGGGGTAGATACGCAGTATTTT. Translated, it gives CASSATGVDTQYF.

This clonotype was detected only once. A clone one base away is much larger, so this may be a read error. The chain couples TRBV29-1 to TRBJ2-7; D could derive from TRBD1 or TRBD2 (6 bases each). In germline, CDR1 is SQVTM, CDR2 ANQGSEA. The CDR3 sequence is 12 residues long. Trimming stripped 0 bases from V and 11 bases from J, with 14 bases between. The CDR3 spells CSVEDRGDEEYF. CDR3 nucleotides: TGCAGCGTTGAAGATAGGGGGGATGAGGAGTACTTC.

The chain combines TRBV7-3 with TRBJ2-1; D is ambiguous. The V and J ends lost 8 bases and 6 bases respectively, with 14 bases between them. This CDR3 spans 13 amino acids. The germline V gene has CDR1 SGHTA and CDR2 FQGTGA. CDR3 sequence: CASSPPLSNEQFF. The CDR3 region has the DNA TGTGCCAGCTCGCCCCCCCTCTCCAATGAGCAGTTCTTC.

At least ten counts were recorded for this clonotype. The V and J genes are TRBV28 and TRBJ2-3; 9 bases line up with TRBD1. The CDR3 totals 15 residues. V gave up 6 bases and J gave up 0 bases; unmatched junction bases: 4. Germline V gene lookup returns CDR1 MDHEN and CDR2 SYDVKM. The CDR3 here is CASSQGQGSTDTQYF. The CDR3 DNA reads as TGTGCCAGCAGCCAGGGACAGGGTAGCACAGATACGCAGTATTTT.

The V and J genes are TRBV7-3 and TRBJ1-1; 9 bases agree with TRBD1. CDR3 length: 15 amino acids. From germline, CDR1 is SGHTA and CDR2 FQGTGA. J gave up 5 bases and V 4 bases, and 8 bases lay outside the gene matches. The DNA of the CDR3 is TGTGCCAGCAGCTATTCTCCGGGACAGGGAACTGAAGCTTTCTTT. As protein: CASSYSPGQGTEAFF.

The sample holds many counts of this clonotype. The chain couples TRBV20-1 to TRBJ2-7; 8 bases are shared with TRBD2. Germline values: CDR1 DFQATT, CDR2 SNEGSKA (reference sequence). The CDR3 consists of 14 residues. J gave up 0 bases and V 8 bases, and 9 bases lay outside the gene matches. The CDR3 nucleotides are TGCAGTCAGCGGGAGTGGGGGTCCTCCTACGAGCAGTACTTC. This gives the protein CSQREWGSSYEQYF.

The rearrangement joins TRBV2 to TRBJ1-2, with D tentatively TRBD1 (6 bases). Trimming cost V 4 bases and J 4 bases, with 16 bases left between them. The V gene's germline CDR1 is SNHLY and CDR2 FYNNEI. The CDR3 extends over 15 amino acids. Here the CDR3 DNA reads TGTGCCAGCAGTGTCCGGGACAAGGAGGGCTATGGCTACACCTTC. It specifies CASSVRDKEGYGYTF.

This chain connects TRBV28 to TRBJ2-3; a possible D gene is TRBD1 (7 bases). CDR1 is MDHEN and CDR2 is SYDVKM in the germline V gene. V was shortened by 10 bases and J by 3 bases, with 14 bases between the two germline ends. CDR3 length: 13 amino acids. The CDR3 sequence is CAMRRGQTDTQYF. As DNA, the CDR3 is TGTGCCATGCGGAGGGGGCAGACAGATACGCAGTATTTT.

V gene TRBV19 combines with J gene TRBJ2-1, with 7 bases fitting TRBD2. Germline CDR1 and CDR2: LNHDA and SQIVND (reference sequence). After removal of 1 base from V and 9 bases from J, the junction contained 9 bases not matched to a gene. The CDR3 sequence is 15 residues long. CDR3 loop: CASSIAAGEAREQFF. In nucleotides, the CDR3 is TGTGCCAGTAGTATAGCTGCGGGAGAGGCGCGTGAGCAGTTCTTC. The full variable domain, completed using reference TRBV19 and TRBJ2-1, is DGGITQSPKYLFRKEGQNVTLSCEQNLNHDAMYWYRQDPGQGLRLIYYSQIVNDFQKGDIAEGYSVSREKKESFPLTVTSAQKNPTAFYLCASSIAAGEAREQFFGPGTRLTVL.

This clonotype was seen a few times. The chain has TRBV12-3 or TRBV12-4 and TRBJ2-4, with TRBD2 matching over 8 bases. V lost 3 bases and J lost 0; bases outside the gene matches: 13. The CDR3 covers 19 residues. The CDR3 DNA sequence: TGTGCCAGCAGTTTCAGCGGGAGTGGCTTTTCTCTAGCCAAAAACATTCAGTACTTC. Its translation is CASSFSGSGFSLAKNIQYF.

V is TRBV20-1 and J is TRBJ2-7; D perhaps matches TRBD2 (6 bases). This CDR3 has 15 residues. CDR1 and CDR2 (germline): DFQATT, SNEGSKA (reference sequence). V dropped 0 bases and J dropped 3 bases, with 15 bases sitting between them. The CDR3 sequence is CSARDGTGEIYEQYF. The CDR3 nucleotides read TGCAGTGCTAGAGATGGAACGGGGGAGATCTACGAGCAGTACTTC.

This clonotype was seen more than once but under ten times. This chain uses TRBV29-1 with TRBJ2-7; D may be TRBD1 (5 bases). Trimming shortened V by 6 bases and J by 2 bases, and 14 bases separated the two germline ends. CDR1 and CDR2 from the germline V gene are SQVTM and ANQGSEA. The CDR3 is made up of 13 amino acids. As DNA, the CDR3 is TGCAGCGTAGCCAGGGTAGGGGCCTACGAGCAGTACTTC. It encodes CSVARVGAYEQYF.

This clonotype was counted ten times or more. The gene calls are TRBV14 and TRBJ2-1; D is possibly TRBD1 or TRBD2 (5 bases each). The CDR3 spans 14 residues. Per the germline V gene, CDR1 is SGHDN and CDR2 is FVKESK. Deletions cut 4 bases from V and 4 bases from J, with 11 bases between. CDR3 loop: CASSPQGVYNEQFF. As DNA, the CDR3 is TGTGCCAGCAGCCCCCAGGGAGTATACAATGAGCAGTTCTTC.

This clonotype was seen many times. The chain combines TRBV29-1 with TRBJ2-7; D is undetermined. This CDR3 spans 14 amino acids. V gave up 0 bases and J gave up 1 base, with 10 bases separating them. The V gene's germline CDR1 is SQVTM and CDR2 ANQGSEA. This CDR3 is CSVEEGPVSYEQYF. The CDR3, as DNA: TGCAGCGTTGAAGAAGGCCCTGTTTCCTACGAGCAGTACTTC.

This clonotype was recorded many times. In nucleotides, the CDR3 is TGTGCCAGTAGTCTCCCCTGGGACAGCGATGAGCAGTTCTTC. It encodes CASSLPWDSDEQFF. The chain combines TRBV19 with TRBJ2-1; 7 nucleotides agree with TRBD1. CDR1 is LNHDA and CDR2 is SQIVND in the germline V gene (reference sequence). Trimming removed 5 bases from V and 8 bases from J; junction bases left unmatched: 9. The CDR3 covers 14 residues.

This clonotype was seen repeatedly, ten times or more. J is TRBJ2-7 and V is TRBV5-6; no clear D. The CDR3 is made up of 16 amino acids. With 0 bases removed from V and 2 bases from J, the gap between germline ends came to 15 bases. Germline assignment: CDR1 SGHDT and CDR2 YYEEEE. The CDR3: CASSLDPGLTPYEQYF. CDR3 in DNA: TGTGCCAGCAGCTTGGATCCAGGCCTTACCCCCTACGAGCAGTACTTC.

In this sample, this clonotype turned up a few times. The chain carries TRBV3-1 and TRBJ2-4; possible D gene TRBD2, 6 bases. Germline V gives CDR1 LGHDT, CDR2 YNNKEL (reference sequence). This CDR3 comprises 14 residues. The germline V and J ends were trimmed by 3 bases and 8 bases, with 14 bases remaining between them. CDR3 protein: CASSHRRGKDIQYF. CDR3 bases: TGTGCCAGCAGCCATCGTCGGGGGAAGGACATTCAGTACTTC.

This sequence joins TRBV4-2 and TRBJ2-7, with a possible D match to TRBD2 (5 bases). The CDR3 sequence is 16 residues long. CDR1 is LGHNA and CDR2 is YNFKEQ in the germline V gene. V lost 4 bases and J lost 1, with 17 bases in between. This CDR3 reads CASSRGPGLRSYEQYF. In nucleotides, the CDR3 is TGTGCCAGCAGCCGGGGTCCGGGGTTAAGATCCTACGAGCAGTACTTC.

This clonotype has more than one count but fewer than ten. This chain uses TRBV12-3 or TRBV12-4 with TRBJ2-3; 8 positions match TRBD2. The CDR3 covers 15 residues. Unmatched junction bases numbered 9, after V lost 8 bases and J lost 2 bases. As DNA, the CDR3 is TGTGCCAGCGCTTCGACTAGCGTCTACACAGATACGCAGTATTTT. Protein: CASASTSVYTDTQYF.

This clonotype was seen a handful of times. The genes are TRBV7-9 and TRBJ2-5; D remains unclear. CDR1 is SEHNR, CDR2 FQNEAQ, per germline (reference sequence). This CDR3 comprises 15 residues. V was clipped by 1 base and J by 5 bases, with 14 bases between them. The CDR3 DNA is TGTGCCAGCAGCTTAGTATTTGGGTTAGTGGAGACCCAGTACTTC. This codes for CASSLVFGLVETQYF.